Here is one T cell receptor beta chain with its context. The CDR3 length is 15 residues. Trimming took off 1 base at V and 1 base at J, with 11 bases between the two ends. The V gene's germline CDR1 is SGDLS and CDR2 YYNGEE. This record comes from a study of blood T cell repertoires in COVID-19. Study-level background: Italy, Spain and the United States were the sources of the convalescent and acute COVID-19 samples. From T cells, B-cell-depleted T cells, or PBMCs came the material, which was cDNA or gDNA.

Original analysis: Cell counts per sample came from amplifying reference gene primers. Sequencing used immunoSEQ multiplex PCR; TCRdb keeps in-frame clones, though not all of them. That table supplies the V and J calls and clone size; D and trimming were determined from the DNA. The table lists over 120,000 clones, about 89% of them singletons. Sequenced: peripheral blood. The chain recombines TRBV9 with TRBJ1-1; the D gene is possibly TRBD1 (5 bases). The origin of this receptor is a man aged 50 to 59 who had recovered from COVID-19. The CDR3 coding sequence is TGTGCCAGCAGCGTAATGGCAGGGTCGAACACTGAAGCTTTCTTT. Translating it yields CASSVMAGSNTEAFF. Drawing the rest from reference TRBV9 and TRBJ1-1, the complete variable domain is DSGVTQTPKHLITATGQRVTLRCSPRSGDLSVYWYQQSLDQGLQFLIQYYNGEERAKGNILERFSAQQFPDLHSELNLSSLELGDSALYFCASSVMAGSNTEAFFGQGTRLTVV.